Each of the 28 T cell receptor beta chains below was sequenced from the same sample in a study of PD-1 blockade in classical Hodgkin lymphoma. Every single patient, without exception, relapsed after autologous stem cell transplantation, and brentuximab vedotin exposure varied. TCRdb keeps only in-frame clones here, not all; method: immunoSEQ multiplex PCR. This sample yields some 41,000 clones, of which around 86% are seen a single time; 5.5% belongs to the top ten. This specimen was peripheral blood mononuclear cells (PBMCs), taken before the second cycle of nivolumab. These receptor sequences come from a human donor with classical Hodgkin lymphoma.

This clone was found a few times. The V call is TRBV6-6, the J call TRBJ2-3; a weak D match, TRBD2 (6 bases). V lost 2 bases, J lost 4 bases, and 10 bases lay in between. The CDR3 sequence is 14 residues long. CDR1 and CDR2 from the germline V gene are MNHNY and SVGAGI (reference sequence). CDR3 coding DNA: TGTGCCAGCAGTTACGGCGGGATAGCAGATACGCAGTATTTT. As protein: CASSYGGIADTQYF.

The DNA of the CDR3 is TGTGCCAGCAGCTTAGGCATTGATGGCTACACCTTC. The encoded protein is CASSLGIDGYTF. The rearrangement joins TRBV7-9 to TRBJ1-2; no definite D call. The CDR3 loop spans 12 amino acids. CDR1 is SEHNR, CDR2 FQNEAQ, per germline (reference sequence). The V end was cut by 1 base, the J end by 6 bases, with 6 bases between.

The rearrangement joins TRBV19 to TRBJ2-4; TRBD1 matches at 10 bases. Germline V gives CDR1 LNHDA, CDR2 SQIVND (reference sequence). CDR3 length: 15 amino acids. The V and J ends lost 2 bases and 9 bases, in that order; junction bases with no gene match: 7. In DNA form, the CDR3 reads TGTGCCAGTAGTATAAGGGGACAGGGGAGGGGCATTCAGTACTTC. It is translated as CASSIRGQGRGIQYF.

CDR3 in amino acids: CASSPVGGFSYEQYF. CDR3 DNA: TGTGCCAGCAGCCCAGTGGGGGGATTCTCCTACGAGCAGTACTTC. The rearrangement links TRBV14 to TRBJ2-7; D is possibly TRBD2 (6 bases). CDR1 and CDR2 from the germline V gene are SGHDN and FVKESK. This CDR3 has 15 amino acids. Trimming left V 4 bases short and J 0 bases short, with 13 bases between. Variable domain in full (rest from reference TRBV14 and TRBJ2-7): EAGVTQFPSHSVIEKGQTVTLRCDPISGHDNLYWYRRVMGKEIKFLLHFVKESKQDESGMPNNRFLAERTGGTYSTLKVQPAELEDSGVYFCASSPVGGFSYEQYFGPGTRLTVT.

The CDR3 nucleotides are TGTGCCAGCAGTGGACAGGGAAACACCGGGGAGCTGTTTTTT. As protein: CASSGQGNTGELFF. The genes are TRBV27 and TRBJ2-2, with 8 bases aligning to TRBD1. Germline V gene data show CDR1 as MNHEY and CDR2 as SMNVEV (reference sequence). This CDR3 is 14 amino acids long. The trim removed 5 bases at V and 2 bases at J, leaving 1 base unmatched.

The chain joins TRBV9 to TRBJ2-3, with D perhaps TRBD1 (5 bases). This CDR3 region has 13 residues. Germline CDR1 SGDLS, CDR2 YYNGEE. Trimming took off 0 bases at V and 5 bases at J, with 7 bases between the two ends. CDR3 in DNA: TGTGCCAGCAGCGTAGAAGGGGTAGATACGCAGTATTTT. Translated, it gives CASSVEGVDTQYF.

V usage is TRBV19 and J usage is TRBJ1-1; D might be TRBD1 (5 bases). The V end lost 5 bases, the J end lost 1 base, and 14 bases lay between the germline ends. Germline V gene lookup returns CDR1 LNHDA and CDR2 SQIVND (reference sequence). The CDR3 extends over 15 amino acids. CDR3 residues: CASSLSGTANTEAFF. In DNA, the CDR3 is TGTGCCAGTAGTTTATCCGGGACGGCGAACACTGAAGCTTTCTTT.

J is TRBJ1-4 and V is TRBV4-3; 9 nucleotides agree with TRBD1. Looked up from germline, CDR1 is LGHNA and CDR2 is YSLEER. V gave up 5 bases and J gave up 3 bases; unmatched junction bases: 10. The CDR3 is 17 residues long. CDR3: CASSKGTGSRANEKLFF. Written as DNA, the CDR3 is TGCGCCAGCAGCAAAGGGACAGGGTCTAGAGCTAATGAAAAACTGTTTTTT.

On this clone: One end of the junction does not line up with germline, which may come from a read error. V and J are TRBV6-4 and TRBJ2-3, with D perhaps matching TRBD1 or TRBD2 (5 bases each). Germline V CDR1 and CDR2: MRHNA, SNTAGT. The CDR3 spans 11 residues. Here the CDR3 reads CASSDSKAGSF. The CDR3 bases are TGTGCCAGCAGTGACTCGAAGGCAGGGAGTTTT.

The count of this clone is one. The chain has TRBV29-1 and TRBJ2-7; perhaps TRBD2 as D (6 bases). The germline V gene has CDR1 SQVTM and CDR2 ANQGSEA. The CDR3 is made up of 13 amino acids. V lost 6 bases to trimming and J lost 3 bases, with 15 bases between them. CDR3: CSVRRDASYEQYF. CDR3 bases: TGCAGCGTGAGGAGGGACGCCAGCTACGAGCAGTACTTC.

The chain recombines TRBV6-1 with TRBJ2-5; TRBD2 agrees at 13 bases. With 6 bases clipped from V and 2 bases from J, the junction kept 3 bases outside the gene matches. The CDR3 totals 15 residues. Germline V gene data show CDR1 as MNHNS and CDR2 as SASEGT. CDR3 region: CASSKLAGGQETQYF. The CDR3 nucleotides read TGTGCCAGCAGCAAACTAGCGGGGGGGCAAGAGACCCAGTACTTC.

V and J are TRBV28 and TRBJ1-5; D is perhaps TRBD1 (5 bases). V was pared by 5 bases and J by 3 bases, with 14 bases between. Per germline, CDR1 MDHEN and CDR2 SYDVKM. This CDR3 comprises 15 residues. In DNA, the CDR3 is TGTGCCAGCAGTGGCCAGGGAGGGGTCAATCAGCCCCAGCATTTT. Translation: CASSGQGGVNQPQHF. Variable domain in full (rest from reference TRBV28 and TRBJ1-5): DVKVTQSSRYLVKRTGEKVFLECVQDMDHENMFWYRQDPGLGLRLIYFSYDVKMKEKGDIPEGYSVSREKKERFSLILESASTNQTSMYLCASSGQGGVNQPQHFGDGTRLSIL.

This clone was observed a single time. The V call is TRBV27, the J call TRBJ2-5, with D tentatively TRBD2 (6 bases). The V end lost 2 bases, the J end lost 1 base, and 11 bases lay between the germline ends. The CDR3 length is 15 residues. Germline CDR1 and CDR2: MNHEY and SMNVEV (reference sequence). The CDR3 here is CASSLGWGGQETQYF. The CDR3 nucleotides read TGTGCCAGCAGTTTAGGGTGGGGAGGCCAAGAGACCCAGTACTTC.

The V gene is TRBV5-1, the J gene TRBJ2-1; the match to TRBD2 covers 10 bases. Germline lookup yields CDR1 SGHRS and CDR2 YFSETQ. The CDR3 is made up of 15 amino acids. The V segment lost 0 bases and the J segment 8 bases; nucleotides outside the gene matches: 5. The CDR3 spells CASSLGASGSDEQFF. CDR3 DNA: TGCGCCAGCAGCTTGGGGGCTAGCGGGAGCGATGAGCAGTTCTTC.

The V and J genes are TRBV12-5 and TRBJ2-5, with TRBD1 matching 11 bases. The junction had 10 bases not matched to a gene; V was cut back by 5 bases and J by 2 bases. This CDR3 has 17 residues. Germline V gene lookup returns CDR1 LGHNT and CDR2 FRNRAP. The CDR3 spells CASGPYVRDRGQETQYF. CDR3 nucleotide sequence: TGTGCTAGTGGTCCTTACGTCCGGGACAGGGGGCAAGAGACCCAGTACTTC.

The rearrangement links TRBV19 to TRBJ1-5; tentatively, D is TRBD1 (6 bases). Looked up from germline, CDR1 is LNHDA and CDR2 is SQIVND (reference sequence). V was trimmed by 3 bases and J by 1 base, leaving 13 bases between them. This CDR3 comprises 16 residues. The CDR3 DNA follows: TGTGCCAGTAGTATCGGGACAAGTAGGAGCAATCAGCCCCAGCATTTT. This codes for CASSIGTSRSNQPQHF.

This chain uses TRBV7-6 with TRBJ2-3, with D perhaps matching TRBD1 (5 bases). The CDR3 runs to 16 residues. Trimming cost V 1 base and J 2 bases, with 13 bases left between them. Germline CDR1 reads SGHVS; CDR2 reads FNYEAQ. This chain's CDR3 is CASSLGGTASTDTQYF. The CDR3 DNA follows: TGTGCCAGCAGCTTAGGGGGCACTGCGTCCACAGATACGCAGTATTTT.

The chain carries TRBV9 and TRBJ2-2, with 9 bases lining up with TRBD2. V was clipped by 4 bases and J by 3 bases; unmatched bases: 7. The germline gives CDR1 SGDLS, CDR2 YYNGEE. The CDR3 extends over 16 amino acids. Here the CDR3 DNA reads TGTGCCAGCAGCCCTCGACTAGCGGAACACACCGGGGAGCTGTTTTTT. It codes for CASSPRLAEHTGELFF.

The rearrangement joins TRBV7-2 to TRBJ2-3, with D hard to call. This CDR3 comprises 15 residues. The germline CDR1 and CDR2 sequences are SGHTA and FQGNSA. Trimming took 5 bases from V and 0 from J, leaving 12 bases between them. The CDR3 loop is CASSRRASSTDTQYF. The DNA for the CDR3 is TGTGCCAGCAGCCGTAGGGCTAGTAGCACAGATACGCAGTATTTT.

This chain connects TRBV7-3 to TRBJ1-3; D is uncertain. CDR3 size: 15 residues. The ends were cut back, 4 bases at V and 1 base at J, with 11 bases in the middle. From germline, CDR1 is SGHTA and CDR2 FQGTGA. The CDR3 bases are TGTGCCAGCAGCTCCGACGGCATTTCTGGAAACACCATATATTTT. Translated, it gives CASSSDGISGNTIYF.

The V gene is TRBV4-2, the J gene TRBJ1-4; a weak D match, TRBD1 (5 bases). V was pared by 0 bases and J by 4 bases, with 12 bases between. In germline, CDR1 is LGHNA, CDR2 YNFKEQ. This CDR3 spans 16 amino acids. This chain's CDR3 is CASSQDVTGGNEKLFF. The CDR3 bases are TGTGCCAGCAGCCAAGATGTGACCGGGGGTAATGAAAAACTGTTTTTT.

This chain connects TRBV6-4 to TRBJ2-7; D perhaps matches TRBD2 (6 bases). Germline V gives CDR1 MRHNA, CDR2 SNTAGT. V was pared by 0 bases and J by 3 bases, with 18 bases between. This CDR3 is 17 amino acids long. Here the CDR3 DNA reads TGTGCCAGCAGTGACTCGACATTGGGGGGAGGCGGCTACGAGCAGTACTTC. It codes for CASSDSTLGGGGYEQYF.

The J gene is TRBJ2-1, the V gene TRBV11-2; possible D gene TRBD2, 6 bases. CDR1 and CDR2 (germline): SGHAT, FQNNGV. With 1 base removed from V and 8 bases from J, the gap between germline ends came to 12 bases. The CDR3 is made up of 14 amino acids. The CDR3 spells CASSLAGVYDEQFF. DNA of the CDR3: TGTGCCAGCAGCTTAGCGGGAGTATACGATGAGCAGTTCTTC.

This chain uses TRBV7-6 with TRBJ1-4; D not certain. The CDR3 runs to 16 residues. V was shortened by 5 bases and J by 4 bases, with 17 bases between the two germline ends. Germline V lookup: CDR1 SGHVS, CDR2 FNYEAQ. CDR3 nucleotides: TGTGCCAGCAGCCCCCCTCGCGGCAGAATTAATGAAAAACTGTTTTTT. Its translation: CASSPPRGRINEKLFF.

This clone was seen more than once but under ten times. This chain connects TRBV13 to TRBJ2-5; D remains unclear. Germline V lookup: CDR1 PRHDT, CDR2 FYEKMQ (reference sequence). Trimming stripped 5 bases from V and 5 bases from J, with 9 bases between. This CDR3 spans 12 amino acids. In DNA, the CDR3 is TGTGCCAGCAGCCCACATGGGGAGACCCAGTACTTC. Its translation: CASSPHGETQYF.

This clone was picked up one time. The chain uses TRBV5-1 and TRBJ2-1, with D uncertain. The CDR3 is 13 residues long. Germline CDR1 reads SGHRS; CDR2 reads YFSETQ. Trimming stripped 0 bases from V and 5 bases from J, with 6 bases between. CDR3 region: CASSLVRNNEQFF. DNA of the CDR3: TGCGCCAGCAGCTTGGTTAGGAACAATGAGCAGTTCTTC.

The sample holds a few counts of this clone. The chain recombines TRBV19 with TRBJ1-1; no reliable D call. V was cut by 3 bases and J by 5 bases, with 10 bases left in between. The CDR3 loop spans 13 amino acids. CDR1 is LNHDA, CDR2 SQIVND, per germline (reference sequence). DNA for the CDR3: TGTGCCAGTAGTATGAGATTCGGAACTGAAGCTTTCTTT. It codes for CASSMRFGTEAFF.

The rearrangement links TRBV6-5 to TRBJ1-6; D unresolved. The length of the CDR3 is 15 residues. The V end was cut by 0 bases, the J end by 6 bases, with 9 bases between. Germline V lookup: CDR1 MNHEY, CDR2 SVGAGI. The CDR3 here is CASSYSQIVNSPLHF. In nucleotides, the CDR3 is TGTGCCAGCAGTTACTCTCAGATTGTTAATTCACCCCTCCACTTT.